Given below is one TCR beta chain in context. Its antigen is as yet unknown. The sample comes from a study of blood T cells in healthy people across ages. Study-wide points: It was the long-lived donors that had more naive CD4+ cells and higher diversity than aged donors.

Germline-derived CDR1 and CDR2 are SGHRS and YFSETQ. Trimming removed 3 bases from V and 0 bases from J, with 12 bases in between. This CDR3 spans 16 amino acids. Using a J-beta primer mix together with a sample-barcoded 5' primer, a second PCR was run for roughly 6 to 12 cycles. Every cDNA molecule carried a tag from a template-switch adaptor bearing 12 random nucleotides. One entry per CDR3 protein, called by TCRdb with MiXCR from the 5' RACE reads. The sample shows hundreds of thousands of distinct CDR3 sequences, over 45% of them seen only once. This TCR was sampled from a woman aged 55 to 70 in good health. This chain joins TRBV5-1 and TRBJ1-4, with a tentative D call TRBD1 (6 bases). Sequenced sample: blood. The CDR3 coding sequence is TGCGCCAGCAGCTCCGGACGACAGGCAACTAATGAAAAACTGTTTTTT. Residues: CASSSGRQATNEKLFF.